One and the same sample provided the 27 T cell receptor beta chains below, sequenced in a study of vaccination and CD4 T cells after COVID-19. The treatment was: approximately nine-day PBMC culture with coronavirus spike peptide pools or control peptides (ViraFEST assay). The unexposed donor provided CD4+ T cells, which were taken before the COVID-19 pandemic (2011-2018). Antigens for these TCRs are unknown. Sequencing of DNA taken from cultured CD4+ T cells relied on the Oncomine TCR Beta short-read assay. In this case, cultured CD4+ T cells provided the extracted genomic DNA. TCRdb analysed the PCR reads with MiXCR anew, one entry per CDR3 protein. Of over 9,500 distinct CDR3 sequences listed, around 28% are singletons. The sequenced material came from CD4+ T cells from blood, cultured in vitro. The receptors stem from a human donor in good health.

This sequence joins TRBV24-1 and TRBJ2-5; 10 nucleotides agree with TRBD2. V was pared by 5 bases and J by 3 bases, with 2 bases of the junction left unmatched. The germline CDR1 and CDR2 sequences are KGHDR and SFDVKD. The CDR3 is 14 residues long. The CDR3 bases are TGTGCCACCAGTGGGCTAGCGGGAGAAGAGACCCAGTACTTC. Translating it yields CATSGLAGEETQYF.

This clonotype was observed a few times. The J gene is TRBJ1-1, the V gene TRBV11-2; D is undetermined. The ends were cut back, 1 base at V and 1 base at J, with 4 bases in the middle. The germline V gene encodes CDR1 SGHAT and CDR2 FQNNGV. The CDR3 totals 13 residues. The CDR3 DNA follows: TGTGCCAGCAGCTTAGCCAGGAACACTGAAGCTTTCTTT. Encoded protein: CASSLARNTEAFF.

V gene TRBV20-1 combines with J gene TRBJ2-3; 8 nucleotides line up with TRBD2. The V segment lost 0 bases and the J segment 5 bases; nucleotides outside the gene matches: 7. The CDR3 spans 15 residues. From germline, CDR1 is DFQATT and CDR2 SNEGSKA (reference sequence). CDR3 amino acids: CSARDPAGAGDTQYF. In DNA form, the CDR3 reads TGCAGTGCTAGAGACCCAGCGGGAGCGGGAGATACGCAGTATTTT.

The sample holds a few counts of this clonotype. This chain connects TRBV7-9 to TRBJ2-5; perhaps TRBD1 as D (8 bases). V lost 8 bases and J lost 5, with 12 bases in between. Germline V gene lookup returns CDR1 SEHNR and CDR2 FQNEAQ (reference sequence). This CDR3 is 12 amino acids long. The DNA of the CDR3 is TGTGCCAGCGAACAGGGGGGGGAGACCCAGTACTTC. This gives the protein CASEQGGETQYF. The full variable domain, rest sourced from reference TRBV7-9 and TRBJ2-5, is DTGVSQNPRHKITKRGQNVTFRCDPISEHNRLYWYRQTLGQGPEFLTYFQNEAQLEKSRLLSDRFSAERPKGSFSTLEIQRTEQGDSAMYLCASEQGGETQYFGPGTRLLVL.

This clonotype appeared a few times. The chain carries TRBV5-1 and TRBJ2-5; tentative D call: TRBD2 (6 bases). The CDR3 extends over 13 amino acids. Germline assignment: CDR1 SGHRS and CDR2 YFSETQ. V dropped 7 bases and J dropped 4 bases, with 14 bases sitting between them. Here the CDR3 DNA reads TGCGCCAGCTCGCAGGAGGGCCTAGAGACCCAGTACTTC. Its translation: CASSQEGLETQYF. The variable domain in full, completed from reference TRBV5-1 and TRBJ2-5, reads KAGVTQTPRYLIKTRGQQVTLSCSPISGHRSVSWYQQTPGQGLQFLFEYFSETQRNKGNFPGRFSGRQFSNSRSEMNVSTLELGDSALYLCASSQEGLETQYFGPGTRLLVL.

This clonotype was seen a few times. CDR3 in amino acids: CSAPALAGETTDTQYF. CDR3 bases: TGCAGTGCTCCGGCCCTAGCGGGAGAGACCACAGATACGCAGTATTTT. The V gene is TRBV20-1, the J gene TRBJ2-3, with 10 bases aligning to TRBD2. With V trimmed by 5 bases and J by 2 bases, 10 bases remained unmatched. Per the germline V gene, CDR1 is DFQATT and CDR2 is SNEGSKA (reference sequence). This CDR3 region has 16 residues.

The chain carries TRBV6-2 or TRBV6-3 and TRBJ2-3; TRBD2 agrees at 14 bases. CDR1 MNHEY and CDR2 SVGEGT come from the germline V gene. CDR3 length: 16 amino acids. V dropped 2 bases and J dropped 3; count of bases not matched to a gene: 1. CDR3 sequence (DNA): TGTGCCAGCAGTTACGGGACTAGCGGGAGAACAGATACGCAGTATTTT. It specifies CASSYGTSGRTDTQYF.

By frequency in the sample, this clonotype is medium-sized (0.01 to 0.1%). For the CDR3, the DNA is TGTGCCAGCAAGAAGGCAGAGAACACTGAAGCTTTCTTT. This codes for CASKKAENTEAFF. This rearrangement joins TRBV7-9 to TRBJ1-1; D remains unclear. The CDR3 runs to 13 residues. V dropped 7 bases and J dropped 1 base, with 10 bases sitting between them. The germline V gene has CDR1 SEHNR and CDR2 FQNEAQ (reference sequence). Together with reference TRBV7-9 and TRBJ1-1, the CDR3 gives the full variable domain: DTGVSQNPRHKITKRGQNVTFRCDPISEHNRLYWYRQTLGQGPEFLTYFQNEAQLEKSRLLSDRFSAERPKGSFSTLEIQRTEQGDSAMYLCASKKAENTEAFFGQGTRLTVV.

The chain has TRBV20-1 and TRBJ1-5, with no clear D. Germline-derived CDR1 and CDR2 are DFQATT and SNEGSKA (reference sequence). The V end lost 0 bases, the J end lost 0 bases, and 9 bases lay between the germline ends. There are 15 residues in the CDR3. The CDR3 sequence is CSARDPTLSNQPQHF. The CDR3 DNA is TGCAGTGCTAGAGATCCCACCCTTAGCAATCAGCCCCAGCATTTT.

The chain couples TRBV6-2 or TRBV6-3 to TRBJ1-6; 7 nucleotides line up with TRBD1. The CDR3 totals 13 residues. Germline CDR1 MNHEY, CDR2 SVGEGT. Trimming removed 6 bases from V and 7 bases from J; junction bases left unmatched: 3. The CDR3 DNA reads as TGTGCCAGCAGCGGACAGGTCAATTCACCCCTCCACTTT. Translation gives CASSGQVNSPLHF.

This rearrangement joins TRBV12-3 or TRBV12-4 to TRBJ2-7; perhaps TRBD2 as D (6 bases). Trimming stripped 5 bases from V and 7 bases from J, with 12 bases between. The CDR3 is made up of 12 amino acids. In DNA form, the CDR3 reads TGTGCCAGCAGTCTACTAGCACGGGAGCAGTACTTC. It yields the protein CASSLLAREQYF.

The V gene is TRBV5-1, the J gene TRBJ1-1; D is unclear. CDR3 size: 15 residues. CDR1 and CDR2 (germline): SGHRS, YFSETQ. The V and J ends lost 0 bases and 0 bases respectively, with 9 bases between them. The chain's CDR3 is CASSLAGSMNTEAFF. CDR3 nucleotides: TGCGCCAGCAGCTTGGCCGGGTCGATGAACACTGAAGCTTTCTTT. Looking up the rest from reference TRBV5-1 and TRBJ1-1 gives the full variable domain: KAGVTQTPRYLIKTRGQQVTLSCSPISGHRSVSWYQQTPGQGLQFLFEYFSETQRNKGNFPGRFSGRQFSNSRSEMNVSTLELGDSALYLCASSLAGSMNTEAFFGQGTRLTVV.

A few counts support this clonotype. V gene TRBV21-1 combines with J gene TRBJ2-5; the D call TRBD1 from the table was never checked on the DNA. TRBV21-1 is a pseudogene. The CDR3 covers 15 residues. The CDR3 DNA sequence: TGTGCCAGCAGCAAAGGGGACAGGGGGCAAGAGACCCAGTACTTC. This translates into CASSKGDRGQETQYF.

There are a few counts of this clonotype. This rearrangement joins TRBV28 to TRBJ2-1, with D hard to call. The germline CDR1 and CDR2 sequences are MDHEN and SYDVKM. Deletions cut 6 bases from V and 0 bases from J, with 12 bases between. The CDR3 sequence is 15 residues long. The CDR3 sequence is CASSAAFSSYNEQFF. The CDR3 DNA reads TGTGCCAGCAGCGCAGCGTTTAGCTCCTACAATGAGCAGTTCTTC.

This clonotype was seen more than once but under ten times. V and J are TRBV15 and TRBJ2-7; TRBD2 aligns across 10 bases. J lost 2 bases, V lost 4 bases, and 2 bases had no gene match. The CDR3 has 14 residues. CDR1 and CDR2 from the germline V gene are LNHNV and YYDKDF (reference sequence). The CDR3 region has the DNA TGTGCCACCAGCAAACTAGCGGGAACCTACGAGCAGTACTTC. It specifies CATSKLAGTYEQYF. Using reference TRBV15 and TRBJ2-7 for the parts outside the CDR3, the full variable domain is DAMVIQNPRYQVTQFGKPVTLSCSQTLNHNVMYWYQQKSSQAPKLLFHYYDKDFNNEADTPDNFQSRRPNTSFCFLDIRSPGLGDTAMYLCATSKLAGTYEQYFGPGTRLTVT.

Here the CDR3 DNA reads TGTGCCAGCAGTGAATCCGGGACAGCTGGTCGTCCGTTTTTT. This sequence encodes CASSESGTAGRPFF. The rearrangement links TRBV25-1 to TRBJ1-4, with TRBD1 identical over 7 bases. With 1 base clipped from V and 16 bases from J, the junction kept 12 bases outside the gene matches. Looked up from germline, CDR1 is MGHDK and CDR2 is SYGVNS. The CDR3 loop spans 14 amino acids.

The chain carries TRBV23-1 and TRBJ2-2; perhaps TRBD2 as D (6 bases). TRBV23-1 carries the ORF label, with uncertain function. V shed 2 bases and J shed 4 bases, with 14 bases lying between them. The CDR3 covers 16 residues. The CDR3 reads CASSQVRLATTGELFF. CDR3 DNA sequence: TGCGCCAGCAGTCAAGTCCGGCTAGCGACCACCGGGGAGCTGTTTTTT.

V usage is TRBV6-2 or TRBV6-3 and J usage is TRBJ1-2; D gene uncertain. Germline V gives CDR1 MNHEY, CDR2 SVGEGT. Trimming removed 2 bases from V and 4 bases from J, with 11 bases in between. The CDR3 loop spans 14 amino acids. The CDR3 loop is CASSYREGGYGYTF. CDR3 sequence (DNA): TGTGCCAGCAGTTACAGGGAAGGCGGCTATGGCTACACCTTC.

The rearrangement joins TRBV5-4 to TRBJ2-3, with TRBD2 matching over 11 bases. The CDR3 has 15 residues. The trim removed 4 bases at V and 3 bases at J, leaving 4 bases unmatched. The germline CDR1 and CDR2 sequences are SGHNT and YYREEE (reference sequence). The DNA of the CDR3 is TGTGCCAGCAGCCGTAGCGGGAGGGAGACAGATACGCAGTATTTT. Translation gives CASSRSGRETDTQYF. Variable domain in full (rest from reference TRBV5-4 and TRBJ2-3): ETGVTQSPTHLIKTRGQQVTLRCSSQSGHNTVSWYQQALGQGPQFIFQYYREEENGRGNFPPRFSGLQFPNYSSELNVNALELDDSALYLCASSRSGRETDTQYFGPGTRLTVL.

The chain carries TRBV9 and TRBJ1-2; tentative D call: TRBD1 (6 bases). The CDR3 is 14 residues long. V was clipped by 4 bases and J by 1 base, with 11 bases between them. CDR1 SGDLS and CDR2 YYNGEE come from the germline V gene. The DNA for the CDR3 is TGTGCCAGCAGCAGACACAGGGTTAACTATGGCTACACCTTC. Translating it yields CASSRHRVNYGYTF. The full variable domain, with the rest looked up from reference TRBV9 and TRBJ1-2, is DSGVTQTPKHLITATGQRVTLRCSPRSGDLSVYWYQQSLDQGLQFLIQYYNGEERAKGNILERFSAQQFPDLHSELNLSSLELGDSALYFCASSRHRVNYGYTFGSGTRLTVV.

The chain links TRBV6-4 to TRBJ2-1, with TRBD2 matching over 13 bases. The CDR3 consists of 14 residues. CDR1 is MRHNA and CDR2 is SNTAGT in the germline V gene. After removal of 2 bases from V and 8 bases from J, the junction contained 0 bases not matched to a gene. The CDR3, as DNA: TGTGCCAGCAGTGACGGACTAGCGGGAGATGAGCAGTTCTTC. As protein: CASSDGLAGDEQFF.

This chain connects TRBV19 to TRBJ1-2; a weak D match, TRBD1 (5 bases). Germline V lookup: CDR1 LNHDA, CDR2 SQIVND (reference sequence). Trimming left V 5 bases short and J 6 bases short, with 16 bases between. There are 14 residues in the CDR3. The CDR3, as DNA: TGTGCCAGTAGTGTGGGACCGGTTCGGGATGGCTACACCTTC. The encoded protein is CASSVGPVRDGYTF.

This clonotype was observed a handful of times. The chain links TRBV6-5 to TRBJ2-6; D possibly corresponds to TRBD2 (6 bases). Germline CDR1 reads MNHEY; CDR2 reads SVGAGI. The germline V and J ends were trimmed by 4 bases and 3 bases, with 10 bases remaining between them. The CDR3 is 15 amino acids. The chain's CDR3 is CASSLEGLGANVLTF. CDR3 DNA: TGTGCCAGCAGTTTGGAGGGGCTTGGGGCCAACGTCCTGACTTTC.

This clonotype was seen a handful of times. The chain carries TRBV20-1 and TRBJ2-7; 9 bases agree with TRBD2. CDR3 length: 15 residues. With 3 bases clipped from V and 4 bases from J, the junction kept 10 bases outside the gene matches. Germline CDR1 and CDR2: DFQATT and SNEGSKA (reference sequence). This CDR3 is CSASPRLAVAYEQYF. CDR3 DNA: TGCAGTGCTAGCCCTAGACTAGCGGTGGCGTACGAGCAGTACTTC.

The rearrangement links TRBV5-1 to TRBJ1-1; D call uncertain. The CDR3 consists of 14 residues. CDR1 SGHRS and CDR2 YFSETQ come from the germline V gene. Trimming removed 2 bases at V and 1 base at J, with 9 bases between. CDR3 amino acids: CASSFGSGNTEAFF. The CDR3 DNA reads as TGCGCCAGCAGCTTTGGCAGTGGGAACACTGAAGCTTTCTTT.

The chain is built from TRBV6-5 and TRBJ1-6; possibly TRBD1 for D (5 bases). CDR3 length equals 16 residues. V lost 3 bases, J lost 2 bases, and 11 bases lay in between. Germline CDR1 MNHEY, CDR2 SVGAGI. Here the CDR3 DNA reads TGTGCCAGCAGTTATCGGCGGGGGACCTATAATTCACCCCTCCACTTT. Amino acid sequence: CASSYRRGTYNSPLHF.

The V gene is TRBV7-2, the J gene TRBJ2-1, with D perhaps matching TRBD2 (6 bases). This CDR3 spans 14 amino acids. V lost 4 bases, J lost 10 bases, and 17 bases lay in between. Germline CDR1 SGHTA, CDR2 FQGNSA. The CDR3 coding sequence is TGTGCCAGCAGCTCCTCCGGGACTTTCCGGGAGCAGTTCTTC. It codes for CASSSSGTFREQFF.